A single sample gave rise to the 25 T cell receptor beta chains below, sequenced in a study of T cell clonotyping in hematopoietic cell transplantation. The repertoire was sequenced with immunoSEQ multiplex PCR; TCRdb's copy has only in-frame clones and lacks some. This sample yields around 5,000 clones, of which 75% to 80% are seen a single time; approximately 12% belongs to the top ten. The input for sequencing was peripheral blood mononuclear cells, taken 30 days after allogeneic stem cell transplant. The source of these receptors is a male patient aged 55 to 69 who had an allogeneic stem cell transplant from an unrelated donor, so the T cells may come from the graft donor. Some clones in this sample may be carry-over from other donors' samples.

This clone was observed a handful of times. The chain joins TRBV30 to TRBJ1-2; D is uncertain. Germline CDR1 GTSNPN, CDR2 SVGIG (reference sequence). Trimming left V 1 base short and J 3 bases short, with 9 bases between. The CDR3 is 13 residues long. CDR3 in DNA: TGTGCCTGGAGTGGAAGGGCAGACTATGGCTACACCTTC. It translates to CAWSGRADYGYTF.

The V call is TRBV2, the J call TRBJ1-2, with TRBD1 identical over 7 bases. This CDR3 is built from 13 residues. Germline V gives CDR1 SNHLY, CDR2 FYNNEI. The V segment lost 5 bases and the J segment 3 bases; nucleotides outside the gene matches: 3. The CDR3 DNA reads as TGTGCCAGCAGTATCGGACAGGACTATGGCTACACCTTC. As protein: CASSIGQDYGYTF.

This clone was detected once. The rearrangement uses TRBV11-2 and TRBJ2-1, with TRBD2 as a possible D gene (5 bases). Trimming removed 5 bases from V and 8 bases from J, with 13 bases in between. The V gene's germline CDR1 is SGHAT and CDR2 FQNNGV. This CDR3 is built from 13 residues. The CDR3 DNA reads as TGTGCCAGCAGCCCCGGCCTAGCCTATGAGCAGTTCTTC. The encoded protein is CASSPGLAYEQFF.

This clone is labeled as medium-sized. The chain carries TRBV5-6 and TRBJ1-2, with 9 bases matching TRBD1. J gave up 4 bases and V 3 bases, and 7 bases lay outside the gene matches. The CDR3 consists of 15 residues. Germline V lookup: CDR1 SGHDT, CDR2 YYEEEE. The CDR3 spells CASSWDRELGYGYTF. CDR3 bases: TGTGCCAGCAGCTGGGACAGGGAGTTGGGCTATGGCTACACCTTC.

The chain recombines TRBV9 with TRBJ2-3, with TRBD2 matching 16 bases. V shed 3 bases and J 2 bases; nucleotides not matched to a gene: 3. The germline V gene encodes CDR1 SGDLS and CDR2 YYNGEE. The CDR3 is 17 residues long. The CDR3 loop is CASSEGLAGGNTDTQYF. CDR3 in DNA: TGTGCCAGCAGCGAGGGACTAGCGGGGGGGAACACAGATACGCAGTATTTT. Supplemented by reference TRBV9 and TRBJ2-3, the full variable domain reads DSGVTQTPKHLITATGQRVTLRCSPRSGDLSVYWYQQSLDQGLQFLIQYYNGEERAKGNILERFSAQQFPDLHSELNLSSLELGDSALYFCASSEGLAGGNTDTQYFGPGTRLTVL.

J is TRBJ2-1 and V is TRBV2; D may correspond to TRBD1 or TRBD2 (5 bases each). This CDR3 contains 16 residues. Germline lookup yields CDR1 SNHLY and CDR2 FYNNEI. With 8 bases removed from V and 2 bases from J, the gap between germline ends came to 19 bases. The CDR3: CASYAPGTVAYNEQFF. The CDR3 bases are TGTGCCAGCTATGCGCCCGGGACCGTCGCCTACAATGAGCAGTTCTTC.

This chain uses TRBV7-9 with TRBJ1-2; a possible D gene is TRBD1 (5 bases). V dropped 0 bases and J dropped 7 bases, with 9 bases sitting between them. Germline values: CDR1 SEHNR, CDR2 FQNEAQ (reference sequence). CDR3 length: 13 amino acids. The CDR3 DNA is TGTGCCAGCAGCTTAGCAGGGGAGGGTGGCTACACCTTC. Its translation is CASSLAGEGGYTF.

This clone was recorded a few times. This sequence joins TRBV28 and TRBJ2-7, with D hard to call. The germline V and J ends were trimmed by 5 bases and 3 bases, with 11 bases remaining between them. In germline, CDR1 is MDHEN, CDR2 SYDVKM. The CDR3 loop spans 13 amino acids. The CDR3 sequence is CASSDRRNYEQYF. The CDR3 coding sequence is TGTGCCAGCAGTGACCGGAGAAACTACGAGCAGTACTTC.

The CDR3 nucleotides read TGCGCCAGCAGCGATTCGGGACTCAGCTCTGGGGCCAACGTCCTGACTTTC. Translating it yields CASSDSGLSSGANVLTF. The chain is built from TRBV5-1 and TRBJ2-6, with a weak D call TRBD2 (6 bases). Germline assignment: CDR1 SGHRS and CDR2 YFSETQ. This CDR3 has 17 residues. V was shortened by 4 bases and J by 0 bases, with 14 bases between the two germline ends.

This clone has just a few counts. This sequence joins TRBV2 and TRBJ2-7; 8 bases fit TRBD1. Trimming removed 7 bases from V and 3 bases from J; junction bases left unmatched: 11. Germline V lookup: CDR1 SNHLY, CDR2 FYNNEI. This CDR3 has 15 amino acids. CDR3 protein: CASKESGQEYYEQYF. CDR3 sequence (DNA): TGTGCCAGCAAAGAATCGGGACAGGAGTACTACGAGCAGTACTTC.

The chain uses TRBV4-3 and TRBJ1-2; unclear D gene. CDR1 and CDR2 from the germline V gene are LGHNA and YSLEER. V dropped 2 bases and J dropped 4 bases, with 14 bases sitting between them. The CDR3 is made up of 15 amino acids. This chain's CDR3 is CASSQLGGISYGYTF. CDR3 nucleotides: TGCGCCAGCAGCCAATTAGGAGGGATATCCTATGGCTACACCTTC.

This clone was counted a few times. V is TRBV10-1 and J is TRBJ2-3; maybe TRBD2 (5 bases). The germline CDR1 and CDR2 sequences are WNHNN and SYGVQD (reference sequence). The CDR3 spans 14 residues. The V end lost 5 bases, the J end lost 1 base, and 10 bases lay between the germline ends. The chain's CDR3 is CASSRDARTDTQYF. In DNA form, the CDR3 reads TGCGCCAGCAGTCGGGATGCCCGCACAGATACGCAGTATTTT.

This clone was picked up one time. The rearrangement joins TRBV2 to TRBJ2-7, with TRBD2 matching over 7 bases. The CDR3 is made up of 13 amino acids. CDR1 and CDR2 (germline): SNHLY, FYNNEI. Trimming removed 7 bases from V and 2 bases from J; junction bases left unmatched: 5. The CDR3 sequence: CASKMGGTYEQYF. The CDR3 nucleotides are TGTGCCAGCAAGATGGGGGGGACCTACGAGCAGTACTTC.

The chain carries TRBV7-2 and TRBJ2-7, with 8 nucleotides matching TRBD2. The CDR3 is made up of 15 amino acids. Looked up from germline, CDR1 is SGHTA and CDR2 is FQGNSA. Germline trimming cut 5 bases from V and 2 bases from J; bases unmatched to any gene: 8. The CDR3 sequence: CASSRGGPSPYEQYF. CDR3 coding DNA: TGTGCCAGCAGCCGGGGGGGGCCCTCTCCCTACGAGCAGTACTTC.

The chain links TRBV4-2 to TRBJ2-7; TRBD1 matches 8 bases. This CDR3 contains 16 residues. Germline V gene sequence: CDR1 LGHNA, CDR2 YNFKEQ. J gave up 5 bases and V 3 bases, and 12 bases lay outside the gene matches. CDR3 region: CASSQPYRGRGDEQYF. For the CDR3, the DNA is TGTGCCAGCAGCCAGCCATACAGGGGGAGAGGCGACGAGCAGTACTTC.

Sample share makes this clone medium-sized. The chain combines TRBV13 with TRBJ1-1; D not certain. CDR1 is PRHDT, CDR2 FYEKMQ, per germline (reference sequence). This CDR3 has 13 residues. V was trimmed by 1 base and J by 1 base, leaving 4 bases between them. CDR3 residues: CASSLARNTEAFF. The CDR3 DNA sequence: TGTGCCAGCAGCTTAGCCAGGAACACTGAAGCTTTCTTT. The entire variable domain, with the rest obtained from reference TRBV13 and TRBJ1-1, is as follows: AAGVIQSPRHLIKEKRETATLKCYPIPRHDTVYWYQQGPGQDPQFLISFYEKMQSDKGSIPDRFSAQQFSDYHSELNMSSLELGDSALYFCASSLARNTEAFFGQGTRLTVV.

The genes are TRBV10-3 and TRBJ1-3; possible D gene TRBD1, 6 bases. V was cut by 8 bases and J by 3 bases, with 20 bases left in between. Germline assignment: CDR1 ENHRY and CDR2 SYGVKD. This CDR3 spans 16 amino acids. In DNA, the CDR3 is TGTGCCATCGGACCAATAGGGGGGGGAAATGGAAACACCATATATTTT. This codes for CAIGPIGGGNGNTIYF.

A single count supports this clone. V and J are TRBV2 and TRBJ1-4; maybe TRBD1 (5 bases). Trimming removed 5 bases from V and 0 bases from J, with 10 bases in between. Per germline, CDR1 SNHLY and CDR2 FYNNEI. This CDR3 has 15 residues. CDR3 DNA: TGTGCCAGCAGTTACGCAGGGCCAACTAATGAAAAACTGTTTTTT. It specifies CASSYAGPTNEKLFF. Filled out from reference TRBV2 and TRBJ1-4, the complete variable domain reads EPEVTQTPSHQVTQMGQEVILRCVPISNHLYFYWYRQILGQKVEFLVSFYNNEISEKSEIFDDQFSVERPDGSNFTLKIRSTKLEDSAMYFCASSYAGPTNEKLFFGSGTQLSVL.

The V call is TRBV29-1, the J call TRBJ1-2, with D unclear. This CDR3 region has 12 residues. CDR1 and CDR2 from the germline V gene are SQVTM and ANQGSEA. V lost 3 bases to trimming and J lost 4 bases, with 9 bases between them. The CDR3 protein is CSVDMQLYGYTF. The CDR3 region has the DNA TGCAGCGTTGACATGCAGCTCTATGGCTACACCTTC.

The rearrangement links TRBV7-3 to TRBJ2-3, with unresolved D. The germline gives CDR1 SGHTA, CDR2 FQGTGA. The CDR3 is 15 residues long. Trimming removed 1 base at V and 2 bases at J, with 10 bases between. The CDR3 DNA follows: TGTGCCAGCAGCTTAATTCGACTCTACACAGATACGCAGTATTTT. Residues: CASSLIRLYTDTQYF.

This clone was seen just once. This chain connects TRBV6-5 to TRBJ1-5, with 8 bases aligning to TRBD1. V shed 0 bases and J 4 bases; nucleotides not matched to a gene: 2. Germline V gives CDR1 MNHEY, CDR2 SVGAGI. The CDR3 spans 15 residues. The CDR3 reads CASSYSRQGNQPQHF. CDR3 in DNA: TGTGCCAGCAGTTACTCGAGACAGGGGAATCAGCCCCAGCATTTT.

The rearrangement uses TRBV7-9 and TRBJ2-3; TRBD2 agrees at 10 bases. The CDR3 length is 15 residues. Unmatched junction bases numbered 3, after V lost 3 bases and J lost 3 bases. Germline V gives CDR1 SEHNR, CDR2 FQNEAQ (reference sequence). This CDR3 is CASSFLAGATDTQYF. The DNA of the CDR3 is TGTGCCAGCAGCTTCCTAGCGGGGGCGACAGATACGCAGTATTTT.

The V gene is TRBV14, the J gene TRBJ1-4, with 12 bases aligning to TRBD1. The CDR3 is 20 amino acids. The trim removed 4 bases at V and 8 bases at J, leaving 20 bases unmatched. CDR1 SGHDN and CDR2 FVKESK come from the germline V gene. This chain's CDR3 is CASSRLETGTGGQGGEKLFF. The CDR3 DNA reads as TGTGCCAGCAGCCGCCTTGAGACCGGGACAGGGGGCCAAGGGGGGGAAAAACTGTTTTTT.

The V and J genes are TRBV6-1 and TRBJ2-7; tentatively, D is TRBD1 (6 bases). CDR3 length: 14 amino acids. The V gene's germline CDR1 is MNHNS and CDR2 SASEGT. Trimming took off 10 bases at V and 9 bases at J, with 25 bases between the two ends. The CDR3, as DNA: TGTGCCACCTCGAAGGGGGTAGAGGCGGTGGGGCAGTACTTC. This sequence encodes CATSKGVEAVGQYF.

This rearrangement joins TRBV6-1 to TRBJ1-2; no clear D. Trimming pared 3 bases from V and 4 bases from J, leaving 9 bases between. The CDR3 totals 13 residues. Germline V lookup: CDR1 MNHNS, CDR2 SASEGT. The chain's CDR3 is CASSDNRLYGYTF. CDR3 bases: TGTGCCAGCAGTGATAATAGGCTCTATGGCTACACCTTC.